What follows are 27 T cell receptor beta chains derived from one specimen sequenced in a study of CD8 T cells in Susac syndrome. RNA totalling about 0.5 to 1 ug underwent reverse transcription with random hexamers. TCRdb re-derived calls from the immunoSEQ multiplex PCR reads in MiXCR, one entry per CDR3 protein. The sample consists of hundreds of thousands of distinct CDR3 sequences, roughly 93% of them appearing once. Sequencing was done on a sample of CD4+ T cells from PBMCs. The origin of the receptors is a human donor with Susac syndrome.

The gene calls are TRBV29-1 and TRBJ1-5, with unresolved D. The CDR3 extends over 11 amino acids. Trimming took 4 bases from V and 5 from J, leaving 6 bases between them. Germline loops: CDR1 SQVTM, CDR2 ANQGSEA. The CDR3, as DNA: TGCAGCGTTGGGGAGGATCAGCCCCAGCATTTT. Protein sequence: CSVGEDQPQHF.

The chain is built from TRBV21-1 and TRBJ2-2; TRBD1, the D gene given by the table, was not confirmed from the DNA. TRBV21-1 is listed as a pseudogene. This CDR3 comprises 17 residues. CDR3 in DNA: TGTGCCAGCAGCAGATTAAACAGGAACAAGAACACCGGGGAGCTGTTTTTT. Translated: CASSRLNRNKNTGELFF.

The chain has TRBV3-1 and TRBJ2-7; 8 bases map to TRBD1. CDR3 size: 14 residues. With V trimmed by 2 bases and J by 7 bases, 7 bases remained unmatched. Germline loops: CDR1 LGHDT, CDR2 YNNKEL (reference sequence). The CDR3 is CASSQRGQGSEQYF. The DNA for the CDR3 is TGTGCCAGCAGCCAAAGAGGACAGGGATCGGAGCAGTACTTC.

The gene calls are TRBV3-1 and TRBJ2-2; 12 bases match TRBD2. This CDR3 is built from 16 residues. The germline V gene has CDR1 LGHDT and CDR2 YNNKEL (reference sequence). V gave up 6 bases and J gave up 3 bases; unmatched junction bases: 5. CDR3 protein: CASSARTSGDTGELFF. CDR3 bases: TGTGCCAGCAGTGCTAGGACTAGCGGGGACACCGGGGAGCTGTTTTTT. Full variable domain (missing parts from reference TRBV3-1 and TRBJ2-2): DTAVSQTPKYLVTQMGNDKSIKCEQNLGHDTMYWYKQDSKKFLKIMFSYNNKELIINETVPNRFSPKSPDKAHLNLHINSLELGDSAVYFCASSARTSGDTGELFFGEGSRLTVL.

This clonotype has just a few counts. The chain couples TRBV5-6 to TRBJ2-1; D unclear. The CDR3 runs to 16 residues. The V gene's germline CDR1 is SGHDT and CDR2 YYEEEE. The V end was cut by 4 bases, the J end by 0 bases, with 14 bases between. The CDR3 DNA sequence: TGTGCCAGCAGCCCCCTCGGACGGACCTCCTACAATGAGCAGTTCTTC. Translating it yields CASSPLGRTSYNEQFF.

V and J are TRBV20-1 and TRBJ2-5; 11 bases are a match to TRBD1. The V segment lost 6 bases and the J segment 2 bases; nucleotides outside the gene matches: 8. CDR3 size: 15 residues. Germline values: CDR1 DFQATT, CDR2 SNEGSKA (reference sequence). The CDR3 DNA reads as TGCAGTGCCCAAGGACAGGGGGCGCGTCAAGAGACCCAGTACTTC. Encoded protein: CSAQGQGARQETQYF.

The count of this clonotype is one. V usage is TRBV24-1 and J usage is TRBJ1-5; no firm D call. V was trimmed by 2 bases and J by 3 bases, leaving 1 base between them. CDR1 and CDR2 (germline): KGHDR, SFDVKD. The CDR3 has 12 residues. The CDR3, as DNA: TGTGCCACCAGTGATTCCAATCAGCCCCAGCATTTT. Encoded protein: CATSDSNQPQHF.

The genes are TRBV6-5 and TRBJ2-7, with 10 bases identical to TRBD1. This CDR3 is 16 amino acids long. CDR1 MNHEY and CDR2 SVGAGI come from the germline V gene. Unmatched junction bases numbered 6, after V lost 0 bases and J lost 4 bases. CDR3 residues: CASSYSGDRGLYEQYF. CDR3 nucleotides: TGTGCCAGCAGTTACTCCGGGGACAGGGGTTTATACGAGCAGTACTTC.

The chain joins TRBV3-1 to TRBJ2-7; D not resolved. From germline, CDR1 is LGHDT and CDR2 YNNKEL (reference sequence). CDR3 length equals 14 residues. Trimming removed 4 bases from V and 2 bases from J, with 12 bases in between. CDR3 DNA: TGTGCCAGCAGCCTATACGACCGAGCCTACGAGCAGTACTTC. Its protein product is CASSLYDRAYEQYF.

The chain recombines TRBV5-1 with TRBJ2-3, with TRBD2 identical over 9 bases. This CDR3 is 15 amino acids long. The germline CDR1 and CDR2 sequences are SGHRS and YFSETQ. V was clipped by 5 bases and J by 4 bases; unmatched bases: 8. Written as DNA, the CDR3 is TGCGCCAGCAGTATCCCTAGCGGGGCCCCAGATACGCAGTATTTT. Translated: CASSIPSGAPDTQYF.

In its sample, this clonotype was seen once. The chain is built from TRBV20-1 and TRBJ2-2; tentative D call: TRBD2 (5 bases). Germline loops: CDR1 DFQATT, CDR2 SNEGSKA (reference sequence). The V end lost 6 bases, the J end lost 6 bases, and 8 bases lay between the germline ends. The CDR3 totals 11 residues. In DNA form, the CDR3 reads TGCAGTGCGCGACTATCCGGGGAGCTGTTTTTT. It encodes CSARLSGELFF.

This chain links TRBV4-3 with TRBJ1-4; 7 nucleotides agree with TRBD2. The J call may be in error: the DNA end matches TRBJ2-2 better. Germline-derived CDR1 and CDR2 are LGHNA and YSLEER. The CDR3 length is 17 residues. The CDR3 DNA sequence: TGCGCCAGCAGCCAAGAATGGGTTTGGGGGGGTCCTATGGAGCTGTTTTTT. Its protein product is CASSQEWVWGGPMELFF.

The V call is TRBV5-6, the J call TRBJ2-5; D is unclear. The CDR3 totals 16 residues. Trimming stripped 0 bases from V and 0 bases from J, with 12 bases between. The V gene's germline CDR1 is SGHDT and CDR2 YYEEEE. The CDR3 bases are TGTGCCAGCAGCTTGGTCATGGGCTGGGACCAAGAGACCCAGTACTTC. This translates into CASSLVMGWDQETQYF. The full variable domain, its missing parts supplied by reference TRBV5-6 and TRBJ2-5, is DAGVTQSPTHLIKTRGQQVTLRCSPKSGHDTVSWYQQALGQGPQFIFQYYEEEERQRGNFPDRFSGHQFPNYSSELNVNALLLGDSALYLCASSLVMGWDQETQYFGPGTRLLVL.

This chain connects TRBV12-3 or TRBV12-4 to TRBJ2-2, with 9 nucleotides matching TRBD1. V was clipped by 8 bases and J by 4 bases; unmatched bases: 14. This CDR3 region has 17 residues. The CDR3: CASRPWRSGQGTGELFF. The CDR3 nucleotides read TGTGCCAGCCGTCCTTGGCGCTCGGGACAGGGCACCGGGGAGCTGTTTTTT.

The CDR3, as DNA: TGCAGTGCTAGAGTGGCAGCTAGCACAGATACGCAGTATTTT. Amino acids: CSARVAASTDTQYF. The gene calls are TRBV20-1 and TRBJ2-3; D is unclear. The CDR3 is 14 amino acids. The V end was cut by 1 base, the J end by 0 bases, with 8 bases between. Germline V gene data show CDR1 as DFQATT and CDR2 as SNEGSKA (reference sequence).

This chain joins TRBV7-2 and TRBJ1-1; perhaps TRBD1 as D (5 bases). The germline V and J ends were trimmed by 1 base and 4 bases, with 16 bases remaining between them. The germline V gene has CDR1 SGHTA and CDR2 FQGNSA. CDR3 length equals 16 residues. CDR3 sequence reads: CASSLGPGGLGTEAFF. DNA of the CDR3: TGTGCCAGCAGCTTAGGGCCGGGGGGGTTGGGCACTGAAGCTTTCTTT. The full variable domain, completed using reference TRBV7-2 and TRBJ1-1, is GAGVSQSPSNKVTEKGKDVELRCDPISGHTALYWYRQSLGQGLEFLIYFQGNSAPDKSGLPSDRFSAERTGGSVSTLTIQRTQQEDSAVYLCASSLGPGGLGTEAFFGQGTRLTVV.

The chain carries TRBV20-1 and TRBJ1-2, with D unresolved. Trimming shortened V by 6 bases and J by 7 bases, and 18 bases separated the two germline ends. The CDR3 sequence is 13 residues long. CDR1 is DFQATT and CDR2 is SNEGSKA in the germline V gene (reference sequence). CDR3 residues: CSAESRGVAGYTF. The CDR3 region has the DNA TGCAGTGCCGAATCCCGGGGAGTAGCTGGCTACACCTTC.

The CDR3 spells CAWSAGNTGELFF. CDR3 DNA sequence: TGTGCCTGGAGCGCTGGTAACACCGGGGAGCTGTTTTTT. The rearrangement joins TRBV30 to TRBJ2-2; no definite D call. V was shortened by 3 bases and J by 2 bases, with 7 bases between the two germline ends. Per germline, CDR1 GTSNPN and CDR2 SVGIG (reference sequence). The CDR3 is made up of 13 amino acids.

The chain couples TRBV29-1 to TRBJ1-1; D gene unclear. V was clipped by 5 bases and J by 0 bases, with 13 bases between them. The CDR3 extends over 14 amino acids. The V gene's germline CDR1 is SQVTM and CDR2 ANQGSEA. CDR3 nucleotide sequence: TGCAGCGTTTCCTCGGGGTTCGTGAACACTGAAGCTTTCTTT. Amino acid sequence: CSVSSGFVNTEAFF.

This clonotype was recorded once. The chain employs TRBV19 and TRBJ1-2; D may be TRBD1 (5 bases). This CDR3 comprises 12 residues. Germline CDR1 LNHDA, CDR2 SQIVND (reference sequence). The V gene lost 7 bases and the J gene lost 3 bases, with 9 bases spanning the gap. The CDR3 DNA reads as TGTGCCAGTAATGGCAGGGACTATGGCTACACCTTC. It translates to CASNGRDYGYTF.

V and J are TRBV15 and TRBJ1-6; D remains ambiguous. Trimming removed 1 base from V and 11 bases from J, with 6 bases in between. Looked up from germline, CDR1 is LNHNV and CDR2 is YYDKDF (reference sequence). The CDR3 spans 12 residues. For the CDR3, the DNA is TGTGCCACCAGCAGAGGGTATCCACCCCTCCACTTT. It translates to CATSRGYPPLHF.

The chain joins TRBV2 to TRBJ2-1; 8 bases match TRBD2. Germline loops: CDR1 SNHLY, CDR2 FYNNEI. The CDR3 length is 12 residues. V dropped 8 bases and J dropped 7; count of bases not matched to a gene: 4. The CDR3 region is CASLGGANEQFF. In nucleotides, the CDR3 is TGTGCCAGCCTCGGGGGGGCAAATGAGCAGTTCTTC.

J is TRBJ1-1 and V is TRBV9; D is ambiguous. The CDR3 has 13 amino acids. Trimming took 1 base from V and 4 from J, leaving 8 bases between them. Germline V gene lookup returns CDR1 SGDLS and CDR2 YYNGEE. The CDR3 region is CASSVTVGTEAFF. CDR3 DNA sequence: TGTGCCAGCAGCGTAACGGTGGGCACTGAAGCTTTCTTT.

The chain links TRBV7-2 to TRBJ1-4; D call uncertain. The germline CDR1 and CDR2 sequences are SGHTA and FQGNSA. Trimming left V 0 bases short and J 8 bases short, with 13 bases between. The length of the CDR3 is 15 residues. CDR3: CASSLARRSGEKLFF. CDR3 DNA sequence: TGTGCCAGCAGCTTAGCGCGACGGTCCGGCGAAAAACTGTTTTTT.

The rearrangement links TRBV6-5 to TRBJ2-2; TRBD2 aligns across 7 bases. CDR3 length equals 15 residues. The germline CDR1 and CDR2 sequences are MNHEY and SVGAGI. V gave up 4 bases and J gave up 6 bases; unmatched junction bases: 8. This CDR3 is CASSFKGEGAGELFF. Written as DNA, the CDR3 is TGTGCCAGCAGTTTCAAAGGGGAGGGAGCCGGGGAGCTGTTTTTT.

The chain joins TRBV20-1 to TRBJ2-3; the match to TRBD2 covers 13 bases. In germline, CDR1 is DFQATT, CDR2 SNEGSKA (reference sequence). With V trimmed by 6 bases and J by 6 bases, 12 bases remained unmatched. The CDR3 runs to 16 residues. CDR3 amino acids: CSATLRTSGGMDTQYF. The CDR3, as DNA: TGCAGTGCAACCCTCCGGACTAGCGGGGGAATGGATACGCAGTATTTT.

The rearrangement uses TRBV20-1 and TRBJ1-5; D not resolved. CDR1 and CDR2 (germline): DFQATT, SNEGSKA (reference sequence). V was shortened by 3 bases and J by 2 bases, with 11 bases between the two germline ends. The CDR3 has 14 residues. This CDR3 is CSARETKGNQPQHF. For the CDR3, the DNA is TGCAGTGCTAGGGAGACTAAGGGCAATCAGCCCCAGCATTTT.